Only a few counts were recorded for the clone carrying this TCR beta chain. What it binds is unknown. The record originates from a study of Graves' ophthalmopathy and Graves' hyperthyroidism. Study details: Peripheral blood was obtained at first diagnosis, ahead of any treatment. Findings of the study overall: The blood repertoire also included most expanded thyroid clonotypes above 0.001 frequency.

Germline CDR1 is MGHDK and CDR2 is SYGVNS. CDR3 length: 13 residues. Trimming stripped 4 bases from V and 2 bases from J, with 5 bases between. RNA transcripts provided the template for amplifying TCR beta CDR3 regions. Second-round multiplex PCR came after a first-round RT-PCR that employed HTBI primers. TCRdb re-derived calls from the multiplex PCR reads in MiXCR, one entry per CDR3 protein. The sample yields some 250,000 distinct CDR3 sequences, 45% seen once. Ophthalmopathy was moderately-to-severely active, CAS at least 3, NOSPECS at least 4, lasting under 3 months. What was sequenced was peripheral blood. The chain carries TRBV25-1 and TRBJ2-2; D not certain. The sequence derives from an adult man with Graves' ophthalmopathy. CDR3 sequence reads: CASSAKNTGELFF. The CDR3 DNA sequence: TGTGCCAGCAGTGCTAAAAACACCGGGGAGCTGTTTTTT.